This TCR beta chain was recorded in a study of OX40 agonist ivuxolimab in advanced cancers. Whole-study results and caveats: In general, CD8+ T cells held more expanded clones than CD4+ did, on average. At doses 0.1 to 3.0 mg/kg, CD4+ and CD8+ clones expanded.

V was pared by 5 bases and J by 7 bases, with 10 bases of the junction left unmatched. The CDR3 is 14 residues long. Germline assignment: CDR1 MNHEY and CDR2 SMNVEV (reference sequence). Systemic immunosuppression or autoimmune disease history was grounds to exclude patients. The table lists this clone with a few counts. The antigen is not known. The repertoire was sequenced with immunoSEQ multiplex PCR; TCRdb's copy has only in-frame clones and lacks some. The data show approximately 80,000 clones, 90% to 95% seen once. The source is an adult with an advanced solid tumor such as melanoma, head and neck, liver or kidney cancer. The specimen was CD4+ or CD8+ T cells sorted from blood, collected in a trial of the OX40 agonist ivuxolimab. The genes are TRBV27 and TRBJ1-2, with 7 bases lining up with TRBD1. Written as DNA, the CDR3 is TGTGCCAGCAGTGAGGGAGACAGGGTGGGTGGCTACACCTTC. Encoded protein: CASSEGDRVGGYTF.